One sample yielded the 9 T cell receptor beta chains listed below, sequenced in a study of graft-versus-host responses after intestinal transplantation. TCRdb keeps only in-frame clones here, not all; method: immunoSEQ multiplex PCR. Of approximately 11,000 clones listed, about 80% are singletons. Intraepithelial plus lamina propria lymphocytes were released by processing graft tissue. This material consisted of ileum tissue, taken 23 days after intestinal transplant. All receptors come from a human patient who received an intestinal transplant, so some T cells may come from the graft donor.

This CDR3 reads CASSAGLKGPGGQFF. The CDR3 region has the DNA TGTGCCAGTAGTGCCGGCCTGAAGGGCCCGGGGGGGCAGTTCTTC. The gene calls are TRBV19 and TRBJ2-1, with 7 bases identical to TRBD2. This CDR3 has 15 amino acids. Germline values: CDR1 LNHDA, CDR2 SQIVND (reference sequence). The V segment lost 5 bases and the J segment 12 bases; nucleotides outside the gene matches: 16.

The rearrangement uses TRBV4-3 and TRBJ2-4; D remains ambiguous. The germline V and J ends were trimmed by 1 base and 3 bases, with 4 bases remaining between them. The CDR3 loop spans 13 amino acids. Per germline, CDR1 LGHNA and CDR2 YSLEER. The CDR3, as DNA: TGCGCCAGCAGCCAAGGGGTCAAAAACATTCAGTACTTC. Protein sequence: CASSQGVKNIQYF.

The CDR3 protein is CASSFDAKTEAFF. In DNA form, the CDR3 reads TGTGCCAGCAGCTTTGATGCAAAAACTGAAGCTTTCTTT. This chain links TRBV7-6 with TRBJ1-1; D is unresolved. CDR3 length equals 13 residues. Germline V lookup: CDR1 SGHVS, CDR2 FNYEAQ. Trimming left V 3 bases short and J 5 bases short, with 10 bases between.

By sample share, this clone is large (0.1 to 1%). The chain links TRBV7-2 to TRBJ2-7; 11 bases fit TRBD2. V gave up 5 bases and J gave up 9 bases; unmatched junction bases: 3. Germline V gene lookup returns CDR1 SGHTA and CDR2 FQGNSA. The CDR3 has 12 residues. CDR3: CASSPGLAGQYF. In DNA, the CDR3 is TGTGCCAGCAGCCCCGGACTAGCGGGGCAGTACTTC.

V usage is TRBV4-3 and J usage is TRBJ1-2; no reliable D call. Germline values: CDR1 LGHNA, CDR2 YSLEER. Trimming took 0 bases from V and 6 from J, leaving 14 bases between them. This CDR3 has 15 amino acids. The CDR3 is CASSQDRRAWDGYTF. The CDR3 DNA is TGCGCCAGCAGCCAAGATCGGAGGGCGTGGGATGGCTACACCTTC.

The table lists this clone with a few counts. The rearrangement uses TRBV5-1 and TRBJ1-4, with TRBD1 as a possible D gene (6 bases). The CDR3 spans 14 residues. Germline CDR1 SGHRS, CDR2 YFSETQ. The V end lost 5 bases, the J end lost 8 bases, and 16 bases lay between the germline ends. The CDR3 DNA reads as TGCGCCAGCAGAGAGGGGGTTTGGGGAGAAAAACTGTTTTTT. As protein: CASREGVWGEKLFF. The entire variable domain, with the rest obtained from reference TRBV5-1 and TRBJ1-4, is as follows: KAGVTQTPRYLIKTRGQQVTLSCSPISGHRSVSWYQQTPGQGLQFLFEYFSETQRNKGNFPGRFSGRQFSNSRSEMNVSTLELGDSALYLCASREGVWGEKLFFGSGTQLSVL.

J is TRBJ2-7 and V is TRBV27, with 10 positions matching TRBD2. The CDR3 has 17 residues. Germline V gene data show CDR1 as MNHEY and CDR2 as SMNVEV (reference sequence). J gave up 5 bases and V 6 bases, and 16 bases lay outside the gene matches. Here the CDR3 reads CASSSRLAGVFVNEQYF. CDR3 nucleotides: TGTGCCAGCAGCTCGCGGCTAGCGGGAGTCTTCGTCAACGAGCAGTACTTC.

A single count supports this clone. The chain combines TRBV5-4 with TRBJ2-7, with 10 bases matching TRBD1. The ends lost 4 bases at V and 5 bases at J; junction bases unmatched: 6. Germline CDR1 SGHNT, CDR2 YYREEE (reference sequence). The CDR3 spans 14 residues. CDR3 residues: CASSGDRGGDEQYF. In nucleotides, the CDR3 is TGTGCCAGCAGCGGGGACAGGGGCGGAGACGAGCAGTACTTC.

CDR3 region: CASSTGAKRAYNEQFF. DNA of the CDR3: TGTGCCAGTAGCACCGGGGCGAAAAGGGCCTACAATGAGCAGTTCTTC. The chain has TRBV19 and TRBJ2-1; either TRBD1 or TRBD2 may fit D (5 bases each). CDR3 size: 16 residues. Germline V gene data show CDR1 as LNHDA and CDR2 as SQIVND (reference sequence). Deletions cut 6 bases from V and 2 bases from J, with 17 bases between.